Presented here are 15 T cell receptor beta chains from one specimen sequenced in a study of OX40 agonist ivuxolimab in advanced cancers. Generated by immunoSEQ multiplex PCR, the TCRdb table keeps only in-frame clones and is missing some. The table includes roughly 72,000 clones, 81% detected once. This material consisted of CD4+ or CD8+ T cells sorted from blood, taken in a trial of the OX40 agonist ivuxolimab. The receptors were sampled from an adult with an advanced solid tumor such as melanoma, head and neck, liver or kidney cancer.

The V gene is TRBV5-6, the J gene TRBJ2-2, with 7 bases lining up with TRBD2. The CDR3 spans 16 residues. The V segment lost 4 bases and the J segment 2 bases; nucleotides outside the gene matches: 8. The germline V gene encodes CDR1 SGHDT and CDR2 YYEEEE. This CDR3 reads CASSPWGLPNTGELFF. CDR3 DNA sequence: TGTGCCAGCAGCCCCTGGGGACTACCAAACACCGGGGAGCTGTTTTTT.

This clone was counted between two and nine times. V is TRBV7-9 and J is TRBJ2-2; D may be TRBD2 (5 bases). This CDR3 has 15 amino acids. Germline CDR1 and CDR2: SEHNR and FQNEAQ (reference sequence). Trimming cost V 1 base and J 3 bases, with 9 bases left between them. The CDR3 DNA reads as TGTGCCAGCAGCTTAGGCGGGCGGCACACCGGGGAGCTGTTTTTT. It yields the protein CASSLGGRHTGELFF.

This clone was seen only once. This chain links TRBV5-4 with TRBJ1-6; D is uncertain. The germline CDR1 and CDR2 sequences are SGHNT and YYREEE (reference sequence). The CDR3 extends over 16 amino acids. Deletions cut 4 bases from V and 8 bases from J, with 19 bases between. The CDR3 bases are TGTGCCAGCAGCGCAGACCGGGAGCAACCGGATTCACCCCTCCACTTT. Translation gives CASSADREQPDSPLHF.

The chain recombines TRBV5-1 with TRBJ1-1; D not resolved. The germline CDR1 and CDR2 sequences are SGHRS and YFSETQ. This CDR3 region has 14 residues. Trimming cost V 0 bases and J 1 base, with 7 bases left between them. The CDR3, as DNA: TGCGCCAGCAGCTTGGCCCCGCCGAACACTGAAGCTTTCTTT. It is translated as CASSLAPPNTEAFF.

The chain carries TRBV2 and TRBJ1-5, with D uncertain. CDR1 is SNHLY and CDR2 is FYNNEI in the germline V gene. The CDR3 spans 14 residues. CDR3 sequence reads: CATAFDGLYQPQHF. The CDR3 coding sequence is TGTGCTACAGCATTCGACGGTTTATATCAGCCCCAGCATTTT.

V is TRBV7-2 and J is TRBJ2-3; 8 nucleotides agree with TRBD2. CDR3 size: 16 residues. J lost 5 bases, V lost 2 bases, and 9 bases had no gene match. The germline V gene encodes CDR1 SGHTA and CDR2 FQGNSA. The CDR3 protein is CASSLIGGLAGDTQYF. The CDR3 bases are TGTGCCAGCAGCTTAATAGGGGGGCTAGCGGGAGATACGCAGTATTTT.

V gene TRBV19 combines with J gene TRBJ2-5; 9 bases map to TRBD1. The CDR3 has 15 amino acids. The V and J ends lost 6 bases and 3 bases, in that order; junction bases with no gene match: 8. Germline V gene sequence: CDR1 LNHDA, CDR2 SQIVND (reference sequence). CDR3: CASSRRRTGEETQYF. DNA of the CDR3: TGTGCCAGTAGCCGCAGGAGGACAGGGGAAGAGACCCAGTACTTC.

This clone was observed a handful of times. This sequence joins TRBV7-9 and TRBJ1-4; D call uncertain. The V gene lost 4 bases and the J gene lost 8 bases, with 8 bases spanning the gap. Germline V gene sequence: CDR1 SEHNR, CDR2 FQNEAQ (reference sequence). The CDR3 runs to 12 residues. The CDR3 spells CASSSNEEKLFF. The CDR3 nucleotides are TGTGCCAGCAGCTCCAATGAGGAAAAACTGTTTTTT.

This chain links TRBV6-8 with TRBJ2-3; tentatively, D is TRBD2 (5 bases). V was clipped by 7 bases and J by 0 bases, with 8 bases between them. Germline V gene lookup returns CDR1 MNHGY and CDR2 SAAAGT. The CDR3 has 13 amino acids. The CDR3 bases are TGTGCCAGCATCCCGGGGAGCACAGATACGCAGTATTTT. Protein sequence: CASIPGSTDTQYF.

This clone was detected a few times. V gene TRBV7-9 combines with J gene TRBJ2-3, with TRBD2 matching over 14 bases. Trimming cost V 5 bases and J 0 bases; bases outside gene matches: 7. Germline V CDR1 and CDR2: SEHNR, FQNEAQ (reference sequence). The CDR3 consists of 18 residues. This CDR3 is CASSQGTSGSRSTDTQYF. CDR3 nucleotides: TGTGCCAGCAGCCAGGGGACTAGCGGGAGTCGGAGCACAGATACGCAGTATTTT.

V gene TRBV6-5 combines with J gene TRBJ1-1; a weak D match, TRBD1 (6 bases). The CDR3 is 13 amino acids. V was shortened by 6 bases and J by 5 bases, with 13 bases between the two germline ends. Germline V gives CDR1 MNHEY, CDR2 SVGAGI. In nucleotides, the CDR3 is TGTGCCAGCAGGGATCGACAGGAGACTGAAGCTTTCTTT. It specifies CASRDRQETEAFF.

This clone turned up a few times. The J gene is TRBJ1-1, the V gene TRBV6-1, with unresolved D. The CDR3 consists of 14 residues. Trimming took 2 bases from V and 1 from J, leaving 8 bases between them. Looked up from germline, CDR1 is MNHNS and CDR2 is SASEGT. As DNA, the CDR3 is TGTGCCAGCAGTGAAATATCGGGGAACACTGAAGCTTTCTTT. It specifies CASSEISGNTEAFF.

This chain links TRBV5-4 with TRBJ1-2; possible D gene TRBD1, 5 bases. The V end was cut by 4 bases, the J end by 3 bases, with 16 bases between. CDR1 is SGHNT and CDR2 is YYREEE in the germline V gene (reference sequence). The CDR3 length is 15 residues. For the CDR3, the DNA is TGTGCCAGCAGCCGCACTGTGGGGGGATACTATGGCTACACCTTC. Translated: CASSRTVGGYYGYTF. Looking up the rest from reference TRBV5-4 and TRBJ1-2 gives the full variable domain: ETGVTQSPTHLIKTRGQQVTLRCSSQSGHNTVSWYQQALGQGPQFIFQYYREEENGRGNFPPRFSGLQFPNYSSELNVNALELDDSALYLCASSRTVGGYYGYTFGSGTRLTVV.

V gene TRBV6-5 combines with J gene TRBJ2-3; TRBD2 is a possible D gene (6 bases). CDR3 length: 14 amino acids. Trimming pared 0 bases from V and 11 bases from J, leaving 15 bases between. The germline gives CDR1 MNHEY, CDR2 SVGAGI. Written as DNA, the CDR3 is TGTGCCAGCAGTTACTCGAGAATAGCGGCGGGGCAGTATTTT. Translating it yields CASSYSRIAAGQYF.

The chain employs TRBV5-1 and TRBJ2-3; D call uncertain. This CDR3 region has 14 residues. V dropped 2 bases and J dropped 4 bases, with 11 bases sitting between them. Germline values: CDR1 SGHRS, CDR2 YFSETQ. CDR3 sequence (DNA): TGCGCCAGCAGCTTCACGAGTGGCGCAGATACGCAGTATTTT. Translating gives CASSFTSGADTQYF.